The 12 T cell receptor beta chains reported below all come from one sample, sequenced in a study of identical twins listed by TCRdb under 2016. Library preparation was by 5' RACE. TCRdb records Illumina HiSeq 2000 as the sequencer. The public reads were reanalyzed by TCRdb: fastp trimming at Q25, MiXCR alignment, in-frame beta chains only. Records with the same CDR3 protein are collapsed into one entry carrying the most frequent genes and DNA. The sample yields around 690,000 distinct CDR3 sequences; approximately 22% were counted once. 4% to 5.5% of the sample lies in the top ten. This same sample was also taken into another study, of T cells expressing NK-cell markers.

Sequencing input: PBMCs. The receptors were gathered from a woman under 30 in good health.

Only a few counts were recorded for this clonotype. This chain uses TRBV20-1 with TRBJ1-2; D remains ambiguous. The ends were cut back, 4 bases at V and 8 bases at J, with 17 bases in the middle. Germline-derived CDR1 and CDR2 are DFQATT and SNEGSKA (reference sequence). The CDR3 loop spans 13 amino acids. The CDR3 loop reads CSATNYGSGGYTF. CDR3 coding DNA: TGCAGTGCTACCAACTATGGAAGTGGGGGCTACACCTTC.

The genes are TRBV6-1 and TRBJ2-7; 9 positions agree with TRBD1. This CDR3 is built from 18 residues. V trimming: 10 bases; J trimming: 0 bases; junction bases outside the gene matches: 19. Germline CDR1 reads MNHNS; CDR2 reads SASEGT. Here the CDR3 reads CATRDAPTGQGSSYEQYF. In nucleotides, the CDR3 is TGTGCCACCAGGGATGCCCCAACGGGACAGGGAAGCTCCTACGAGCAGTACTTC.

J is TRBJ2-7 and V is TRBV12-3 or TRBV12-4; D is ambiguous. V was pared by 5 bases and J by 7 bases, with 12 bases between. The CDR3 extends over 12 amino acids. DNA for the CDR3: TGTGCCAGCAGTCCCTTTTCTCGGGAGCAGTACTTC. Translated: CASSPFSREQYF.

This clonotype was counted a few times. V gene TRBV6-5 combines with J gene TRBJ2-3; D might be TRBD2 (5 bases). The ends were cut back, 0 bases at V and 2 bases at J, with 9 bases in the middle. Per the germline V gene, CDR1 is MNHEY and CDR2 is SVGAGI. The CDR3 loop spans 15 amino acids. The CDR3 spells CASSYSLRDTDTQYF. The CDR3 DNA reads TGTGCCAGCAGTTACTCTTTGAGGGACACAGATACGCAGTATTTT.

This clonotype was picked up a small number of times. The chain carries TRBV12-3 or TRBV12-4 and TRBJ2-3, with a possible D match to TRBD1 (5 bases). There are 17 residues in the CDR3. V was clipped by 1 base and J by 6 bases, with 20 bases between them. The CDR3 loop reads CASSLVYRPTLGDTQYF. The CDR3 nucleotides are TGTGCCAGCAGTTTAGTTTACAGGCCGACCCTTGGGGATACGCAGTATTTT.

V gene TRBV7-8 combines with J gene TRBJ2-5; 13 bases fit TRBD2. The CDR3 covers 17 residues. After removal of 2 bases from V and 5 bases from J, the junction contained 8 bases not matched to a gene. Per germline, CDR1 SGHVS and CDR2 FQNEAQ. DNA of the CDR3: TGTGCCAGCAGCTTACGTCGACTAGCGGGGGGTGGGGAGACCCAGTACTTC. Residues: CASSLRRLAGGGETQYF.

The table lists this clonotype with a few counts. The chain couples TRBV20-1 to TRBJ1-5, with unresolved D. CDR1 and CDR2 from the germline V gene are DFQATT and SNEGSKA (reference sequence). The CDR3 runs to 14 residues. Between the trimmed V and J ends, which lost 3 bases and 11 bases, there was a span of 20 bases. In DNA form, the CDR3 reads TGCAGTGCTAGTATGGCGGAGACCTTTTCAGCCCAGCATTTT. Translating gives CSASMAETFSAQHF.

This chain uses TRBV2 with TRBJ2-4, with D unresolved. V was clipped by 6 bases and J by 0 bases, with 12 bases between them. The CDR3 totals 15 residues. From germline, CDR1 is SNHLY and CDR2 FYNNEI. DNA for the CDR3: TGTGCCAGCAGGTCGATTAGTCTAGCCAAAAACATTCAGTACTTC. It specifies CASRSISLAKNIQYF.

The chain combines TRBV20-1 with TRBJ2-1; TRBD1 aligns across 9 bases. With 2 bases clipped from V and 6 bases from J, the junction kept 2 bases outside the gene matches. Looked up from germline, CDR1 is DFQATT and CDR2 is SNEGSKA (reference sequence). There are 13 residues in the CDR3. In nucleotides, the CDR3 is TGCAGTGCTAGACGACAGGGGGGCAATGAGCAGTTCTTC. This gives the protein CSARRQGGNEQFF.

The CDR3 is CASSRQASGGTWTGELFF. The CDR3 DNA is TGTGCCAGCAGCCGCCAGGCTAGCGGGGGAACGTGGACCGGGGAGCTGTTTTTT. V gene TRBV7-8 combines with J gene TRBJ2-2, with TRBD2 matching 10 bases. The CDR3 is 18 amino acids. V dropped 5 bases and J dropped 5; count of bases not matched to a gene: 14. Germline CDR1 SGHVS, CDR2 FQNEAQ.

This clonotype was seen more than once but under ten times. J is TRBJ2-7 and V is TRBV7-3, with D hard to call. V lost 0 bases, J lost 2 bases, and 5 bases lay in between. CDR3 length equals 13 residues. The germline V gene has CDR1 SGHTA and CDR2 FQGTGA. The CDR3 sequence: CASSLTSTYEQYF. The CDR3 DNA follows: TGTGCCAGCAGCTTAACGTCCACCTACGAGCAGTACTTC.

This clonotype showed up just a few times. The chain links TRBV5-1 to TRBJ2-7, with D perhaps TRBD1 (5 bases). Trimming shortened V by 4 bases and J by 0 bases, and 14 bases separated the two germline ends. Per the germline V gene, CDR1 is SGHRS and CDR2 is YFSETQ. The CDR3 runs 15 residues. In DNA form, the CDR3 reads TGCGCCAGCAGCGGGGCGGAAGGCTTCTCCTACGAGCAGTACTTC. Protein sequence: CASSGAEGFSYEQYF. The full variable domain, in which reference TRBV5-1 and TRBJ2-7 provide the parts outside the CDR3, is KAGVTQTPRYLIKTRGQQVTLSCSPISGHRSVSWYQQTPGQGLQFLFEYFSETQRNKGNFPGRFSGRQFSNSRSEMNVSTLELGDSALYLCASSGAEGFSYEQYFGPGTRLTVT.